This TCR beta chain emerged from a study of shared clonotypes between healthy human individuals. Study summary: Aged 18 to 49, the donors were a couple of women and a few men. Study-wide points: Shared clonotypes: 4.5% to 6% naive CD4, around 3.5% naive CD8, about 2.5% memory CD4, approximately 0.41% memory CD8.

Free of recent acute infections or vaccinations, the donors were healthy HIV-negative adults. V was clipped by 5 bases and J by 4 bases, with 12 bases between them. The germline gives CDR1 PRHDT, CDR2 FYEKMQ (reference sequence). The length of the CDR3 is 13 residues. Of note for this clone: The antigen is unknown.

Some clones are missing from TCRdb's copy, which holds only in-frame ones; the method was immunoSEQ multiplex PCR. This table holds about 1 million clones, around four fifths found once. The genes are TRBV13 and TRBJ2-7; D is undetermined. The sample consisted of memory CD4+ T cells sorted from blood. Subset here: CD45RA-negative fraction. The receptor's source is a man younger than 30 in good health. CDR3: CASSATDKYEQYF. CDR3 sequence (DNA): TGTGCCAGCAGCGCTACTGACAAATACGAGCAGTACTTC. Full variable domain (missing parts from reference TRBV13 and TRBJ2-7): AAGVIQSPRHLIKEKRETATLKCYPIPRHDTVYWYQQGPGQDPQFLISFYEKMQSDKGSIPDRFSAQQFSDYHSELNMSSLELGDSALYFCASSATDKYEQYFGPGTRLTVT.